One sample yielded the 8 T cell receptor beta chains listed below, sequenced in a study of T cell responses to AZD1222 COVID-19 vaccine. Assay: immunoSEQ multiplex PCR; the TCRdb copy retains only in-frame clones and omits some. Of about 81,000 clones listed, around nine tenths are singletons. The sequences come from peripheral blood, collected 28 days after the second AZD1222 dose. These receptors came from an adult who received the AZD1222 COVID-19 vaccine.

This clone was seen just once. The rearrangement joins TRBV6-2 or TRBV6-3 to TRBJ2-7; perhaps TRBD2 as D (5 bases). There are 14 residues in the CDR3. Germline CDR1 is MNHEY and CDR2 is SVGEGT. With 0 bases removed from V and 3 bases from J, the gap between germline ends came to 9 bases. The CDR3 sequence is CASSYSMGVYEQYF. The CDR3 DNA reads TGTGCCAGCAGTTACTCGATGGGAGTCTACGAGCAGTACTTC.

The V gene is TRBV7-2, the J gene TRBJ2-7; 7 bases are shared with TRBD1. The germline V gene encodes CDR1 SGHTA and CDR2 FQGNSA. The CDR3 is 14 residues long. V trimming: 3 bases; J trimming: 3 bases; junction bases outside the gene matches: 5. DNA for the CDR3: TGTGCCAGCAGCTTTTCACAGGGGTACTACGAGCAGTACTTC. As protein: CASSFSQGYYEQYF.

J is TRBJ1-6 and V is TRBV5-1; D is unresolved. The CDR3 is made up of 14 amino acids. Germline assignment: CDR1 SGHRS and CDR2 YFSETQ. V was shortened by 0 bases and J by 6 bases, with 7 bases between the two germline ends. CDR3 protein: CASSLVDGNSPLHF. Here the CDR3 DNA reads TGCGCCAGCAGCTTGGTGGACGGTAATTCACCCCTCCACTTT.

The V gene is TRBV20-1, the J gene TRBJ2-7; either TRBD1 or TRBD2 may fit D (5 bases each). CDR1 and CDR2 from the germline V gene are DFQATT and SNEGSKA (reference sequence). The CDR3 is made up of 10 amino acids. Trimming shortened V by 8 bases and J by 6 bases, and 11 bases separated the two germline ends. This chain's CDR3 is CSPLGTEQYF. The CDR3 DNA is TGCAGTCCCCTGGGGACCGAGCAGTACTTC.

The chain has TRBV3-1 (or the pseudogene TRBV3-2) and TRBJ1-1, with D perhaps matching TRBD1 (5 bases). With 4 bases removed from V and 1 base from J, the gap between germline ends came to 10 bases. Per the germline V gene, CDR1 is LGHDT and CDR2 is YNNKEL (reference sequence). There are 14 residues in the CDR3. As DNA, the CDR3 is TGTGCCAGCAGCCGCTTAGGACAGAACACTGAAGCTTTCTTT. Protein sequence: CASSRLGQNTEAFF.

For the CDR3, the DNA is TGTGCCAGCAGTGGGACAGGATATTCCTCCTACGAGCAGTACTTC. Its translation is CASSGTGYSSYEQYF. This chain links TRBV2 with TRBJ2-7; 7 bases match TRBD1. This CDR3 has 15 residues. CDR1 SNHLY and CDR2 FYNNEI come from the germline V gene. Trimming removed 4 bases from V and 0 bases from J; junction bases left unmatched: 6.

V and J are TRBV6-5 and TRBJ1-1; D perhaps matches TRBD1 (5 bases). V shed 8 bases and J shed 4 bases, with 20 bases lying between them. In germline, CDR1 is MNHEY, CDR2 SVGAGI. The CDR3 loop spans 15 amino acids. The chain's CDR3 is CASGWRGQGGTEAFF. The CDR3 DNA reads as TGTGCCAGCGGATGGAGGGGTCAGGGTGGCACTGAAGCTTTCTTT.

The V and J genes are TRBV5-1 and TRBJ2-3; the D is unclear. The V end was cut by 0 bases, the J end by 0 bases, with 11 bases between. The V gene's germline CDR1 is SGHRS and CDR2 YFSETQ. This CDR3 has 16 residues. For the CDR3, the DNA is TGCGCCAGCAGCTTGGGGCCAAGGGAAAGCACAGATACGCAGTATTTT. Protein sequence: CASSLGPRESTDTQYF. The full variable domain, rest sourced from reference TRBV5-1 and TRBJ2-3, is KAGVTQTPRYLIKTRGQQVTLSCSPISGHRSVSWYQQTPGQGLQFLFEYFSETQRNKGNFPGRFSGRQFSNSRSEMNVSTLELGDSALYLCASSLGPRESTDTQYFGPGTRLTVL.